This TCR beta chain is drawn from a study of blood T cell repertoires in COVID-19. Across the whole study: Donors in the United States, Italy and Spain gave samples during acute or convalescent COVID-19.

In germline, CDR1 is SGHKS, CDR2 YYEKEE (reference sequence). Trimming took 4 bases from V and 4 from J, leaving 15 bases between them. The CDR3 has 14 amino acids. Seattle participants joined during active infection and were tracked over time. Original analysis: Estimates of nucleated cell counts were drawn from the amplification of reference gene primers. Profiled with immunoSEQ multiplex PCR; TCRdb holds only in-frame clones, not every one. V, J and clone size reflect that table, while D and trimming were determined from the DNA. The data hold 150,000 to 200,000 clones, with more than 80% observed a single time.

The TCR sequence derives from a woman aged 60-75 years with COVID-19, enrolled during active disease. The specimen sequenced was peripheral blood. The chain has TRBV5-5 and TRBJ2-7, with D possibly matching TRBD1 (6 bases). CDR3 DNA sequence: TGTGCCAGCAGCCCCGTGGGGGCAGGATACGAGCAGTACTTC. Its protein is CASSPVGAGYEQYF.